Below, 32 T cell receptor beta chains from the same sample are listed, as sequenced in a study of shared clonotypes between healthy human individuals. Profiled with immunoSEQ multiplex PCR; TCRdb holds only in-frame clones, not every one. The sample carries around 990,000 clones, roughly 80% recorded once. The sequenced material came from memory CD4+ T cells from PBMCs. As for subset: CD45RA-negative fraction. These receptors came from a man between 18 and 29 years old in good health. Some clones in this sample may be carry-over from other donors' samples.

V is TRBV5-8 and J is TRBJ1-3; no clear D. Trimming removed 3 bases from V and 2 bases from J, with 18 bases in between. The CDR3 runs 17 residues. Germline CDR1 and CDR2: SGHTS and YDEGEE. DNA of the CDR3: TGTGCCAGCAGCTCCGGATTGGCATTCGCAACTGGAAACACCATATATTTT. It codes for CASSSGLAFATGNTIYF.

The chain uses TRBV19 and TRBJ2-5; TRBD2 might be the D (6 bases). The germline V gene encodes CDR1 LNHDA and CDR2 SQIVND (reference sequence). The CDR3 covers 13 residues. With 8 bases removed from V and 4 bases from J, the gap between germline ends came to 14 bases. This chain's CDR3 is CASARGIRETQYF. The CDR3 DNA reads as TGTGCCAGTGCCCGGGGGATCAGAGAGACCCAGTACTTC.

V is TRBV2 and J is TRBJ2-7; D uncertain. This CDR3 comprises 14 residues. The V gene lost 6 bases and the J gene lost 5 bases, with 17 bases spanning the gap. Germline V gene sequence: CDR1 SNHLY, CDR2 FYNNEI. The CDR3 loop is CASSPYFGSDEQYF. DNA of the CDR3: TGTGCCAGCAGCCCCTATTTTGGGTCCGACGAGCAGTACTTC.

The sample holds a few counts of this clone. The chain employs TRBV4-2 and TRBJ1-1, with 7 bases identical to TRBD1. CDR1 is LGHNA and CDR2 is YNFKEQ in the germline V gene. The J segment lost 0 bases and the V segment lost 5 bases, leaving 6 bases of the junction unmatched. CDR3 length equals 15 residues. The CDR3, as DNA: TGTGCCAGCAGCGGGGACAGATACATGAACACTGAAGCTTTCTTT. Translating it yields CASSGDRYMNTEAFF.

The chain joins TRBV28 to TRBJ2-7; a possible D gene is TRBD2 (5 bases). Per the germline V gene, CDR1 is MDHEN and CDR2 is SYDVKM. V gave up 10 bases and J gave up 7 bases, with 23 bases separating them. This CDR3 region has 14 residues. DNA for the CDR3: TGTGCCACCCTCGGACTCGCCGTGGGAAGGGAGCAGTACTTC. Translating it yields CATLGLAVGREQYF.

The rearrangement uses TRBV7-9 and TRBJ2-3; TRBD1 agrees at 7 bases. Germline V gene lookup returns CDR1 SEHNR and CDR2 FQNEAQ (reference sequence). CDR3 length: 14 residues. V was pared by 5 bases and J by 4 bases, with 6 bases of the junction left unmatched. CDR3 region: CASSRTQGADTQYF. In nucleotides, the CDR3 is TGTGCCAGCAGCCGGACTCAGGGGGCAGATACGCAGTATTTT.

In the case of this clone: The same CDR3 can be traced to other DNA sequences in this sample. The J gene is TRBJ1-1, the V gene TRBV5-1, with TRBD1 matching over 9 bases. The CDR3 extends over 14 amino acids. V was clipped by 3 bases and J by 4 bases; unmatched bases: 4. Per germline, CDR1 SGHRS and CDR2 YFSETQ. The CDR3 DNA follows: TGCGCCAGCAGCTCACTGACAGGGGGCACTGAAGCTTTCTTT. This translates into CASSSLTGGTEAFF.

This chain connects TRBV28 to TRBJ2-7; perhaps TRBD2 as D (5 bases). Trimming shortened V by 5 bases and J by 3 bases, and 11 bases separated the two germline ends. The CDR3 runs 13 residues. Germline-derived CDR1 and CDR2 are MDHEN and SYDVKM. Here the CDR3 DNA reads TGTGCCAGCAGTATCCCCCGGGGCTACGAGCAGTACTTC. It translates to CASSIPRGYEQYF.

The chain employs TRBV28 and TRBJ2-4, with a possible D match to TRBD1 (6 bases). Germline-derived CDR1 and CDR2 are MDHEN and SYDVKM. V was pared by 2 bases and J by 5 bases, with 10 bases between. CDR3 length: 14 residues. CDR3 protein: CASSLGGIQNIQYF. CDR3 nucleotides: TGTGCCAGCAGTTTAGGGGGCATACAAAACATTCAGTACTTC.

In DNA, the CDR3 is TGCAGCGTCGACAGGGCTTTGGAGGGCTACACCTTC. Amino acids: CSVDRALEGYTF. The chain employs TRBV29-1 and TRBJ1-2; 7 nucleotides match TRBD1. This CDR3 region has 12 residues. V was pared by 6 bases and J by 8 bases, with 9 bases of the junction left unmatched. Germline CDR1 reads SQVTM; CDR2 reads ANQGSEA. Based on the CDR3 plus reference TRBV29-1 and TRBJ1-2, the full variable domain is SAVISQKPSRDICQRGTSLTIQCQVDSQVTMMFWYRQQPGQSLTLIATANQGSEATYESGFVIDKFPISRPNLTFSTLTVSNMSPEDSSIYLCSVDRALEGYTFGSGTRLTVV.

This clone has only one observation. The chain uses TRBV11-2 and TRBJ1-4, with D uncertain. Germline CDR1 reads SGHAT; CDR2 reads FQNNGV. The CDR3 length is 15 residues. The ends were cut back, 2 bases at V and 1 base at J, with 8 bases in the middle. This CDR3 reads CASSLRTGTNEKLFF. The CDR3 bases are TGTGCCAGCAGCTTACGGACGGGAACTAATGAAAAACTGTTTTTT.

This chain uses TRBV5-6 with TRBJ2-5, with 10 bases matching TRBD2. Germline trimming cut 1 base from V and 6 bases from J; bases unmatched to any gene: 9. Germline assignment: CDR1 SGHDT and CDR2 YYEEEE. CDR3 length: 16 residues. The CDR3 reads CASSLKVAGGIKTQYF. In nucleotides, the CDR3 is TGTGCCAGCAGCTTGAAAGTAGCGGGAGGTATTAAGACCCAGTACTTC.

The rearrangement joins TRBV29-1 to TRBJ1-3, with D possibly being TRBD1 (6 bases). The V gene's germline CDR1 is SQVTM and CDR2 ANQGSEA. The length of the CDR3 is 13 residues. V was cut by 7 bases and J by 2 bases, with 12 bases left in between. CDR3 DNA sequence: TGCAGCGCCCAAGACAGGACTGGAAACACCATATATTTT. As protein: CSAQDRTGNTIYF.

This clone has just a few counts. This sequence joins TRBV10-3 and TRBJ1-1; D is ambiguous. V was trimmed by 0 bases and J by 5 bases, leaving 13 bases between them. The CDR3 runs to 15 residues. Germline loops: CDR1 ENHRY, CDR2 SYGVKD. Here the CDR3 reads CAISESDGFLTEAFF. In DNA, the CDR3 is TGTGCCATCAGTGAGTCGGATGGGTTTTTAACTGAAGCTTTCTTT.

This clone was observed once. This chain joins TRBV5-1 and TRBJ2-7; 7 bases are a match to TRBD1. The junction had 10 bases not matched to a gene; V was cut back by 1 base and J by 3 bases. The CDR3 has 16 amino acids. Germline-derived CDR1 and CDR2 are SGHRS and YFSETQ. CDR3 region: CASSLHVRDSLYEQYF. CDR3 bases: TGCGCCAGCAGCTTGCATGTTCGGGACAGCCTCTACGAGCAGTACTTC.

The chain joins TRBV27 to TRBJ2-5; 7 positions agree with TRBD1. Losses at the gene ends were 6 bases for V and 4 bases for J; bases not matched to a gene: 11. The CDR3 runs to 15 residues. Germline V gene data show CDR1 as MNHEY and CDR2 as SMNVEV (reference sequence). The CDR3 sequence is CASSSRGLGGETQYF. DNA for the CDR3: TGTGCCAGCAGCAGTAGGGGGCTCGGAGGAGAGACCCAGTACTTC.

This chain links TRBV5-8 with TRBJ1-5; D remains unclear. This CDR3 is 13 amino acids long. The germline gives CDR1 SGHTS, CDR2 YDEGEE. Trimming left V 5 bases short and J 2 bases short, with 8 bases between. CDR3 DNA sequence: TGTGCCAGCAGTACGGGCCGCAATCAGCCCCAGCATTTT. Translation gives CASSTGRNQPQHF.

CDR3 DNA: TGCGCCAGCAGCATCTCCCACGGTTCGATCTACGAGCAGTACTTC. Its translation is CASSISHGSIYEQYF. V gene TRBV5-1 combines with J gene TRBJ2-7; D is ambiguous. The CDR3 is 15 residues long. V gave up 4 bases and J gave up 3 bases, with 17 bases separating them. The V gene's germline CDR1 is SGHRS and CDR2 YFSETQ.

This clone was counted once. The chain joins TRBV27 to TRBJ2-7; 8 bases fit TRBD2. CDR3 length equals 14 residues. Germline-derived CDR1 and CDR2 are MNHEY and SMNVEV (reference sequence). V gave up 5 bases and J gave up 2 bases; unmatched junction bases: 5. This CDR3 is CASSKAGLAYEQYF. DNA of the CDR3: TGTGCCAGCAGTAAAGCGGGACTAGCCTACGAGCAGTACTTC.

This clone appeared once. The chain has TRBV7-9 and TRBJ2-7, with D maybe TRBD2 (6 bases). Trimming left V 5 bases short and J 5 bases short, with 13 bases between. The germline gives CDR1 SEHNR, CDR2 FQNEAQ (reference sequence). The CDR3 is 13 amino acids. The CDR3 sequence is CASSGRWGNEQYF. The DNA for the CDR3 is TGTGCCAGCAGCGGGAGGTGGGGAAACGAGCAGTACTTC.

Notes on this clone: Other DNA sequences in the sample encode the same CDR3. The CDR3 sequence: CASSRTGGANTGELFF. The CDR3 coding sequence is TGCGCCAGCAGCAGAACAGGGGGCGCGAACACCGGGGAGCTGTTTTTT. The chain employs TRBV5-1 and TRBJ2-2, with TRBD1 identical over 9 bases. CDR3 size: 16 residues. Germline values: CDR1 SGHRS, CDR2 YFSETQ. V gave up 4 bases and J gave up 0 bases; unmatched junction bases: 4.

J is TRBJ2-3 and V is TRBV7-9; D possibly corresponds to TRBD1 (5 bases). The CDR3 length is 15 residues. The germline V and J ends were trimmed by 3 bases and 0 bases, with 10 bases remaining between them. Germline V gene lookup returns CDR1 SEHNR and CDR2 FQNEAQ (reference sequence). CDR3 region: CASSLTDFSTDTQYF. DNA for the CDR3: TGTGCCAGCAGCTTGACAGATTTTAGCACAGATACGCAGTATTTT.

The chain uses TRBV30 and TRBJ2-7, with TRBD1 matching 7 bases. This CDR3 spans 14 amino acids. Germline-derived CDR1 and CDR2 are GTSNPN and SVGIG (reference sequence). The V and J ends lost 1 base and 3 bases, in that order; junction bases with no gene match: 6. CDR3 sequence: CAWSARGRLYEQYF. The CDR3 DNA follows: TGTGCCTGGAGTGCAAGGGGGCGCCTCTACGAGCAGTACTTC.

This clone was recorded a few times. This rearrangement joins TRBV7-2 to TRBJ2-1, with TRBD2 identical over 9 bases. The V gene end was trimmed by 3 bases and the J gene end by 7 bases; junction bases not matched to a gene: 4. The germline V gene has CDR1 SGHTA and CDR2 FQGNSA. The CDR3 extends over 14 amino acids. CDR3 sequence (DNA): TGTGCCAGCAGCTTGGGACTAGCTGTAAATGAGCAGTTCTTC. It is translated as CASSLGLAVNEQFF.

The chain carries TRBV4-3 and TRBJ2-1; 9 bases line up with TRBD1. From germline, CDR1 is LGHNA and CDR2 YSLEER. The trim removed 3 bases at V and 10 bases at J, leaving 10 bases unmatched. This CDR3 region has 15 residues. This CDR3 is CASSHTTGTGNEQFF. CDR3 nucleotide sequence: TGCGCCAGCAGCCACACAACCGGGACAGGGAACGAGCAGTTCTTC.

This sequence joins TRBV5-1 and TRBJ2-1; 8 nucleotides agree with TRBD2. J lost 7 bases, V lost 2 bases, and 8 bases had no gene match. This CDR3 has 15 residues. CDR1 is SGHRS and CDR2 is YFSETQ in the germline V gene. The CDR3 sequence: CASSLLAEYGNEQFF. CDR3 nucleotides: TGCGCCAGCAGCTTACTAGCGGAGTACGGTAATGAGCAGTTCTTC.

The V and J genes are TRBV7-4 and TRBJ2-6; D is unresolved. Between the trimmed V and J ends, which lost 5 bases and 5 bases, there was a span of 22 bases. This CDR3 region has 18 residues. The germline gives CDR1 SGHVT, CDR2 SQSDAQ. The DNA for the CDR3 is TGTGCCAGCAGCCGGAGTCGCAGCTCACAAAGTCGGGCCAACGTCCTGACTTTC. Translation gives CASSRSRSSQSRANVLTF.

The gene calls are TRBV19 and TRBJ1-1; D not resolved. Germline V CDR1 and CDR2: LNHDA, SQIVND (reference sequence). The CDR3 has 12 residues. Between the trimmed V and J ends, which lost 7 bases and 5 bases, there was a span of 11 bases. The CDR3 sequence: CASKVGWTEAFF. The CDR3, as DNA: TGTGCCAGTAAGGTGGGTTGGACTGAAGCTTTCTTT. Combining the CDR3 with reference TRBV19 and TRBJ1-1 gives the whole variable domain DGGITQSPKYLFRKEGQNVTLSCEQNLNHDAMYWYRQDPGQGLRLIYYSQIVNDFQKGDIAEGYSVSREKKESFPLTVTSAQKNPTAFYLCASKVGWTEAFFGQGTRLTVV.

This clone showed up many times. The chain couples TRBV7-9 to TRBJ1-3, with TRBD1 as a possible D gene (5 bases). The CDR3 has 18 residues. Germline CDR1 is SEHNR and CDR2 is FQNEAQ (reference sequence). V lost 3 bases to trimming and J lost 0 bases, with 18 bases between them. CDR3 protein: CASSFQGGALSSGNTIYF. The CDR3 region has the DNA TGTGCCAGCAGCTTTCAGGGAGGGGCCCTAAGCTCTGGAAACACCATATATTTT.

CDR3 protein: CASGSSGAEVDTQYF. In DNA form, the CDR3 reads TGTGCCAGCGGATCTAGCGGGGCGGAGGTGGATACGCAGTATTTT. The chain combines TRBV27 with TRBJ2-3; 9 positions match TRBD2. The CDR3 length is 15 residues. Germline V CDR1 and CDR2: MNHEY, SMNVEV (reference sequence). V was pared by 8 bases and J by 6 bases, with 12 bases of the junction left unmatched.

For this clone: This CDR3 is also generated by other DNA sequences in the sample. The J gene is TRBJ2-1, the V gene TRBV28, with 10 positions matching TRBD2. Looked up from germline, CDR1 is MDHEN and CDR2 is SYDVKM. The CDR3 covers 16 residues. The V gene end was trimmed by 2 bases and the J gene end by 2 bases; junction bases not matched to a gene: 3. The CDR3: CASSLPLAGAYNEQFF. The CDR3 DNA reads TGTGCCAGCAGTTTACCGCTAGCGGGGGCCTACAATGAGCAGTTCTTC. Filled out from reference TRBV28 and TRBJ2-1, the complete variable domain reads DVKVTQSSRYLVKRTGEKVFLECVQDMDHENMFWYRQDPGLGLRLIYFSYDVKMKEKGDIPEGYSVSREKKERFSLILESASTNQTSMYLCASSLPLAGAYNEQFFGPGTRLTVL.

The CDR3 DNA reads TGTGCCAGCAGTTTCCACGCCGCGCCATGGACCCAGTACTTC. It codes for CASSFHAAPWTQYF. This chain links TRBV28 with TRBJ2-5, with D uncertain. The CDR3 spans 14 residues. The germline V gene encodes CDR1 MDHEN and CDR2 SYDVKM. V was cut by 3 bases and J by 7 bases, with 15 bases left in between.